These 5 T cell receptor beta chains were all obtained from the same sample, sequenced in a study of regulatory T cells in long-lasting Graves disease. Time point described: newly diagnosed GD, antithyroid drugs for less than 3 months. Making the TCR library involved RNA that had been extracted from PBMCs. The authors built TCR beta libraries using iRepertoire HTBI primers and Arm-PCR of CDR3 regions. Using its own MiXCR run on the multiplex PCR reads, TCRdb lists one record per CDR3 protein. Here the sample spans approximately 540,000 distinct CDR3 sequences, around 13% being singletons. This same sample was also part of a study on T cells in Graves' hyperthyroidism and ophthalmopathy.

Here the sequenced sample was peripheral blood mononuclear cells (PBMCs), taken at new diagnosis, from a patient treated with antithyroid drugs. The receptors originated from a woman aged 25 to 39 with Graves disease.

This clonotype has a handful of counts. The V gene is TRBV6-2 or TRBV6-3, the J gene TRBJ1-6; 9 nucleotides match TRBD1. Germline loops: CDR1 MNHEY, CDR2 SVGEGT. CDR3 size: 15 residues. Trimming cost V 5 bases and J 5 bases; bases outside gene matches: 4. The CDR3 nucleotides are TGTGCCAGCAGTGAAGGGACAGGGAATAATTCACCCCTCCACTTT. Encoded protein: CASSEGTGNNSPLHF.

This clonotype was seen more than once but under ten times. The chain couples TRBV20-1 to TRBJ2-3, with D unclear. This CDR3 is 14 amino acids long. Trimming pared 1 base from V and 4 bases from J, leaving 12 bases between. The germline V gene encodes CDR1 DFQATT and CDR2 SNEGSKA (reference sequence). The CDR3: CSARAPNVPDTQYF. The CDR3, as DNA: TGCAGTGCTAGAGCCCCGAACGTGCCAGATACGCAGTATTTT.

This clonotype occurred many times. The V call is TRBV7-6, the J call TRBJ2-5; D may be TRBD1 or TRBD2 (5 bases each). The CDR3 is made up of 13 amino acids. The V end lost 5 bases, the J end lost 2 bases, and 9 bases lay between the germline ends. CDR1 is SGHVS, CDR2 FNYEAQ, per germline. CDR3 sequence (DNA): TGTGCCAGCAGCGGGGACGGGCAAGAGACCCAGTACTTC. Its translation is CASSGDGQETQYF.

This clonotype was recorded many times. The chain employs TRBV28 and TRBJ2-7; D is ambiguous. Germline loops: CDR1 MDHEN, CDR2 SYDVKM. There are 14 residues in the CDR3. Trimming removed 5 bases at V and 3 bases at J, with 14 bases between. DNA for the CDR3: TGTGCCAGCAGTACCCCCTCCAGATTCTACGAGCAGTACTTC. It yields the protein CASSTPSRFYEQYF.

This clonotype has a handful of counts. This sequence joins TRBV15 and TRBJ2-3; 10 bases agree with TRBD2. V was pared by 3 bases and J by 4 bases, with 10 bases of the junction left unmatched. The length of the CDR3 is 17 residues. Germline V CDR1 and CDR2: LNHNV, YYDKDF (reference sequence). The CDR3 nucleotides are TGTGCCACCAGCAGGTTTCTAGCGGGAGTTGGGGCAGATACGCAGTATTTT. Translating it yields CATSRFLAGVGADTQYF.